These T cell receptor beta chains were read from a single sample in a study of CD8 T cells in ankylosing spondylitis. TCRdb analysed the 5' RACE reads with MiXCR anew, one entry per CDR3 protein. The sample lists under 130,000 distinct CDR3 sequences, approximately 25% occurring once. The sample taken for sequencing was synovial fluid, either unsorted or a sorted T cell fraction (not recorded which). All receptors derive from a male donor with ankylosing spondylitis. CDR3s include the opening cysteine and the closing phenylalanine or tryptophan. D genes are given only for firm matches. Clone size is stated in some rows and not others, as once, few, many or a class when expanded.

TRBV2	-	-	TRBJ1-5	CASRQALSNQPQHF	TGTGCCAGCAGACAGGCCCTTAGCAATCAGCCCCAGCATTTT
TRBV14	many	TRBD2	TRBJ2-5	CASSQGILAGFQETQYF	TGTGCCAGCAGCCAAGGGATACTAGCGGGATTCCAAGAGACCCAGTACTTC
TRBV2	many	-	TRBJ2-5	CASQERHRAETQYF	TGTGCCAGCCAGGAGAGACACCGAGCAGAGACCCAGTACTTC
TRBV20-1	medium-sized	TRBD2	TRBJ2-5	CSATAGLETQYF	TGCAGTGCTACAGCGGGACTAGAGACCCAGTACTTC
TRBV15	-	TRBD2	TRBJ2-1	CATSREETSLNEQFF	TGTGCCACCAGCAGAGAAGAGACTAGCTTGAATGAGCAGTTCTTC
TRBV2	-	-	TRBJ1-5	CATQRDSNQPQHF	TGTGCCACCCAGCGGGATAGCAATCAGCCCCAGCATTTT
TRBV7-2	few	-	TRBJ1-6	CASSPGLLGNSPLHF	TGTGCCAGCAGCCCCGGACTGTTGGGGAATTCACCCCTCCACTTT
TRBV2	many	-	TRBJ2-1	CASSAFNEQFF	TGTGCCAGCAGTGCCTTTAATGAGCAGTTCTTC
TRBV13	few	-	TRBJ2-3	CASSSTISTDTQYF	TGTGCCAGCAGCTCAACTATAAGCACAGATACGCAGTATTTT
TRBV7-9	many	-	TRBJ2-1	CASSLEHVRNEQFF	TGTGCCAGCAGCTTAGAACACGTCAGAAATGAGCAGTTCTTC
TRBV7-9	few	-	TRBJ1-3	CASSPTGLRIGNTIYF	TGTGCCAGCAGCCCTACGGGGCTCAGGATTGGAAACACCATATATTTT
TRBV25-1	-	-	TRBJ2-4	CASSPGARIQYF	TGTGCCAGCAGTCCAGGGGCCCGGATTCAGTACTTC
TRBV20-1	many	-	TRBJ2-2	CSAKGEGDTGELFF	TGCAGTGCTAAGGGGGAAGGGGACACCGGGGAGCTGTTTTTT
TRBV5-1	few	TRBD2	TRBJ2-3	CASSPLAGITDTQYF	TGCGCCAGCAGCCCCCTAGCGGGAATCACAGATACGCAGTATTTT
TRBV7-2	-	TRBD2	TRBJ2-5	CASSRSGAAIQETQYF	TGTGCCAGCAGCCGTAGCGGGGCAGCGATACAAGAGACCCAGTACTTC
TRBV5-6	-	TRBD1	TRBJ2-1	CASSLDLGQAYNEQFF	TGTGCCAGCAGCTTGGATTTGGGACAGGCGTACAATGAGCAGTTCTTC
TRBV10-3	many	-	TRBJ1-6	CAIRDSGTSNSPLHF	TGTGCCATCAGAGATTCCGGGACGTCGAATTCACCCCTCCACTTT
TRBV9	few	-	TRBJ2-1	CASSVDLNSYNEQFF	TGTGCCAGCAGCGTAGACTTGAACTCCTACAATGAGCAGTTCTTC
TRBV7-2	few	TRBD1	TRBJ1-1	CASSFGQGATEAFF	TGTGCCAGCAGTTTTGGACAGGGGGCCACTGAAGCTTTCTTT
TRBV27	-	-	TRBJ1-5	CASSLTAGISNQPQHF	TGTGCCAGCAGTTTGACCGCAGGGATTAGCAATCAGCCCCAGCATTTT
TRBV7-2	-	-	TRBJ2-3	CASSRDLSTDTQYF	TGTGCCAGCAGTAGGGACCTGAGCACAGATACGCAGTATTTT
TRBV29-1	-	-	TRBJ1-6	CSVGWGQDSPLHF	TGCAGCGTTGGGTGGGGGCAAGATTCACCCCTCCACTTT
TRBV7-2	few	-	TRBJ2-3	CASSSDISRPDTQYF	TGTGCCAGCAGCTCCGATATCTCCCGACCAGATACGCAGTATTTT
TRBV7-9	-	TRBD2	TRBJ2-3	CASSFIWREATDTQYF	TGTGCCAGCAGCTTTATTTGGCGGGAGGCCACAGATACGCAGTATTTT
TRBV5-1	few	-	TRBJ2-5	CASTRPGGGLKETQYF	TGCGCCAGCACCCGGCCAGGGGGAGGGTTAAAAGAGACCCAGTACTTC
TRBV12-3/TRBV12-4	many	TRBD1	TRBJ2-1	CASSLGGQGGDEQFF	TGTGCCAGCAGTCTAGGGGGACAGGGGGGCGATGAGCAGTTCTTC
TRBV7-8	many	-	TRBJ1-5	CASSRRQGQPQHF	TGTGCCAGCAGCCGACGGCAGGGGCAGCCCCAGCATTTT
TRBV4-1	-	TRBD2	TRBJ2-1	CASSQKRESSYNEQFF	TGCGCCAGCAGCCAAAAGCGGGAGAGTTCCTACAATGAGCAGTTCTTC
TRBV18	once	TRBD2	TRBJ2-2	CASSRLAGVTGELFF	TGTGCCAGCTCGCGGCTAGCGGGAGTAACCGGGGAGCTGTTTTTT
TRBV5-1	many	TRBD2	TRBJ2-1	CASSLDGGREYNEQFF	TGCGCCAGCAGCTTGGATGGCGGGAGGGAGTACAATGAGCAGTTCTTC
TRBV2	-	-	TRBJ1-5	CASSRNPGFGQPQHF	TGTGCCAGCAGTCGAAACCCAGGGTTCGGCCAGCCCCAGCATTTT
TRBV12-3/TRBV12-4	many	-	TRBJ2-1	CASSYRASNEQFF	TGTGCCAGCAGTTATAGGGCCTCCAATGAGCAGTTCTTC
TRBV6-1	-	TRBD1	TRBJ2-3	CASNSGTGGTDTQYF	TGTGCCAGCAACTCCGGGACAGGGGGCACAGATACGCAGTATTTT
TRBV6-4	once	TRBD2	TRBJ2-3	CASSEREGTDTQYF	TGTGCCAGCAGTGAGCGGGAGGGCACAGATACGCAGTATTTT
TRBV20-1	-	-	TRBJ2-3	CSAHEGENTDTQYF	TGCAGTGCTCACGAGGGGGAGAACACAGATACGCAGTATTTT
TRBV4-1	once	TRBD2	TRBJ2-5	CASSQTGTSGNQETQYF	TGCGCCAGCAGCCAAACCGGGACTAGCGGGAACCAAGAGACCCAGTACTTC
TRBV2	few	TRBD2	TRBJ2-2	CASSRLAGTNTGELFF	TGTGCCAGCAGTAGGCTAGCGGGGACGAACACCGGGGAGCTGTTTTTT
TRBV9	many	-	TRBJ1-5	CASSAFGVPNQPQHF	TGTGCCAGCAGCGCCTTCGGGGTACCTAATCAGCCCCAGCATTTT
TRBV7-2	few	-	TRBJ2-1	CASSLFGTGDRDEQFF	TGTGCCAGCAGCTTATTCGGGACTGGCGATAGGGATGAGCAGTTCTTC
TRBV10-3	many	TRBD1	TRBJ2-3	CAISRDRADTQYF	TGTGCCATCAGCCGGGACAGGGCAGATACGCAGTATTTT
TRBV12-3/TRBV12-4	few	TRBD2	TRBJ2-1	CASSSRGTSGFSEQFF	TGTGCCAGCAGCTCCAGGGGGACTAGCGGGTTTTCCGAGCAGTTCTTC
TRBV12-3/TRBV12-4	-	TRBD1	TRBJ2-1	CASSPQGVAYNEQFF	TGTGCCAGCAGTCCTCAGGGGGTAGCCTACAATGAGCAGTTCTTC
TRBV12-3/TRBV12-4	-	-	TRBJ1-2	CASRNLNYGYTF	TGTGCCAGCAGAAACTTAAACTATGGCTACACCTTC
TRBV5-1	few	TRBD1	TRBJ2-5	CASSPGQGASETQYF	TGCGCCAGCAGCCCCGGACAGGGGGCGTCGGAGACCCAGTACTTC
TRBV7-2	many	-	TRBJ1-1	CASSSQGTPVNTEAFF	TGTGCCAGCAGCTCCCAAGGGACCCCGGTTAACACTGAAGCTTTCTTT
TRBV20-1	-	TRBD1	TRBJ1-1	CSASVRQGTEAFF	TGCAGTGCTAGCGTCAGACAGGGCACTGAAGCTTTCTTT
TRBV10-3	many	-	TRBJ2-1	CAISEPTSSRSSYNEQFF	TGTGCCATCAGTGAGCCCACGAGTTCCCGAAGCTCCTACAATGAGCAGTTCTTC